This T cell receptor beta chain emerged from a study of CD8 T cells in Susac syndrome. The CD8+ and CD4+ T cells were isolated magnetically using a negative isolation approach, whereas the TEMRA cells were enriched by FACS. After extraction with the RNeasy kit, about 0.5 to 1 ug of the RNA was reverse transcribed using random hexamers. TCRdb recomputed calls from the immunoSEQ multiplex PCR reads with MiXCR, one row per CDR3 protein. This table holds roughly 220,000 distinct CDR3 sequences, less than 95% found once. Germline CDR1 KGHSH, CDR2 LQKENI. CDR3 size: 14 residues. V lost 3 bases to trimming and J lost 1 base, with 6 bases between them.

The receptor comes from a human donor with Susac syndrome. The chain couples TRBV18 to TRBJ2-2, with a weak D call TRBD1 (6 bases). The specimen was CD4+ T cells from PBMCs. This CDR3 reads CASSPGQNTGELFF. The CDR3, as DNA: TGTGCCAGCTCACCGGGACAGAACACCGGGGAGCTGTTTTTT.